Listed below are T cell receptor beta chains from one sample, sequenced in a study of blood T cell repertoires in COVID-19. Repertoires were generated with immunoSEQ multiplex PCR, while TCRdb's copy carries only in-frame clones and drops some. This sample has about 210,000 clones, with 83% found just once. The sample taken for sequencing was peripheral blood. These receptors were collected from a woman aged 40 to 49 with active or convalescent COVID-19. The conserved cysteine and the conserved F or W are not part of the CDR3 here.

v_gene	j_gene	CDR3aa
TRBV7-9	TRBJ2-1	ASSNRDYYNEQF
TRBV12-5	TRBJ2-7	ASGSAGGSYEQY
TRBV6-2/TRBV6-3	TRBJ2-5	ASSNDDRRRGETQY
TRBV5-1	TRBJ2-1	ASSPGDYNEQF
TRBV4-2	TRBJ2-7	ASSQSSGGTYEQY
TRBV6-6	TRBJ2-7	ASSLDYYEQY
TRBV28	TRBJ1-3	ASSPGDGSGNTIY
TRBV12-3/TRBV12-4	TRBJ1-5	ASSVQGTQPQH
TRBV7-7	TRBJ2-2	ASSASGGATGELF
TRBV6-5	TRBJ2-1	ASSYLREFRNEQF
TRBV14	TRBJ1-3	ASSQVRGAAGNTIY
TRBV29-1	TRBJ1-4	SVEGFSGQGNEKLF